This paragraph reports one T cell receptor (beta chain). Its recognized antigen is unknown. The sample holds no much larger clone one base away, and base qualities are not on file. The immunoSEQ Assay, a bias-controlled multiplex PCR, was used to amplify TCRbeta CDR3 regions from genomic DNA. On the authors' methods: The number of nucleated cells in each sample was estimated from the amplification of reference gene primers within the assay. To quantify the absolute abundance of each unique TCRbeta CDR3 rearrangement, sequence reads were collapsed and filtered. For each sample, productive Simpson clonality was calculated by taking the square root of Simpson's diversity index across productive rearrangements. Drawn from immuneACCESS, this table holds only the in-frame rearrangements with V and J called that TCRdb kept. Clones are partly lost; checked studies trace under half to an unresolved V gene and leave the rest unexplained. D and trimming were read from the DNA, whereas the V and J calls and clone size are those reported in that table. This sample lists about 23,000 clones; 75% to 90% were detected once. The top ten hold roughly a sixth of the sample.

This entry belongs to a study of blood T cell repertoires in COVID-19 (dated by TCRdb to about 2020). Turning to the overall study: Samples from collaborators originated in the United States, Italy and Spain and spanned both the acute and convalescent phases of COVID-19. The prospective study material was composed of cDNA or gDNA derived from T cells, B-cell-depleted T cells, or PBMCs. Deeply sampled blood TCRbeta repertoires from subjects exposed to, actively infected with, or recovered from COVID-19 were included in the dataset. A freely available public database, intended as a resource for researchers studying the immune response to SARS-CoV-2, is where the repertoires were released. The samples were drawn from two sources: the first 160 participants of the ongoing ImmuneRACE study, and 1,254 subjects contributed by 6 global collaborators. The sample metadata nearly always contained a de-identified subject ID, COVID-19 status, age in years and sex. Where available, HLA class I and class II types were obtained from metadata supplied by the sample provider rather than from assay-based typing. Here is what the overall study found, with its caveats: How much clinical and demographic metadata was included differed by source and by participant, and the metadata was provided uncurated.

From a lookup of the germline V gene, CDR1 and CDR2 are SGHRS and YFSETQ. The CDR3 goes from the cysteine to the phenylalanine over 15 residues. The sequence is cut down to CDR3 DNA, 45 bases in frame from base 1. V is clipped by 4 bases and J by 0 bases, and the sequence between their germline boundaries is 13 bases long. The collaborating institutions used their own protocols to collect whole blood in K2EDTA tubes. For TCRbeta analysis, collaborators shipped samples as frozen whole blood, isolated PBMCs, or DNA extracted from either of those sample types. The chain employs TRBV5-1 and TRBJ1-1; too little of a D gene remains to name it. The sequence was collected from a human donor with acute or convalescent COVID-19. The donor label of this sample is uncertain. Sequenced input: peripheral blood. The nucleotide sequence is TGCGCCAGCAGCCCCCGGCGGGGTTTGAACACTGAAGCTTTCTTT. The encoded protein is CASSPRRGLNTEAFF.